These 17 T cell receptor beta chains came from one sample sequenced in a study of CD8+ T cells in alopecia areata (dated by TCRdb to the late 2010s). Sample time point, as interpreted from the label and publication: 24 weeks on oral tofacitinib. The sample's treatment or condition label, decoded: oral pan-JAK inhibitor, 5-10 mg twice daily. The library was prepared using the immunoSEQ multiplex PCR assay. To provide template for TCR sequencing, every sample had RNA extracted and reverse transcribed into cDNA. The immuneACCESS repertoire file appears here via TCRdb, limited to in-frame rearrangements. These files lack a portion of the clones; in checked studies, under half of the deficit traces to unresolved V genes, and the cause of the others is not known. For this sample there are about 100,000 clones; roughly 89% appear just once. The top ten hold 24% of the sample. Sequences were derived from CD8+ T cells sorted from blood, sampled at week 24, from a patient treated with tofacitinib. These TCRs come from a human donor with alopecia areata.

V and J are TRBV4-1 and TRBJ1-5; maybe TRBD1 (6 bases). With 1 base removed from V and 9 bases from J, the gap between germline ends came to 16 bases. This CDR3 comprises 15 residues. Per germline, CDR1 MGHRA and CDR2 YSYEKL. In DNA form, the CDR3 reads TGCGCCAGCAGCCAAGCCTTCGTTGGGGGCACGCCCCAGCATTTT. Amino acids: CASSQAFVGGTPQHF.

This chain connects TRBV15 to TRBJ2-3; maybe TRBD1 (5 bases). Germline CDR1 is LNHNV and CDR2 is YYDKDF (reference sequence). This CDR3 has 15 residues. V dropped 4 bases and J dropped 0 bases, with 11 bases sitting between them. CDR3 nucleotides: TGTGCCACCAGCAAAAGCAGGGCGAGCACAGATACGCAGTATTTT. Its translation: CATSKSRASTDTQYF.

The J gene is TRBJ1-1, the V gene TRBV7-9; D uncertain. Germline CDR1 and CDR2: SEHNR and FQNEAQ (reference sequence). V was shortened by 7 bases and J by 0 bases, with 15 bases between the two germline ends. The CDR3 is 15 amino acids. CDR3 coding DNA: TGTGCCAGCACCCAGTTAGCGTCTATGAACACTGAAGCTTTCTTT. Its translation is CASTQLASMNTEAFF.

The chain links TRBV29-1 to TRBJ2-1; D is possibly TRBD2 (6 bases). The CDR3 is 15 amino acids. Between the trimmed V and J ends, which lost 4 bases and 5 bases, there was a span of 18 bases. The V gene's germline CDR1 is SQVTM and CDR2 ANQGSEA. The CDR3: CSVVWEAKANNEQFF. The DNA of the CDR3 is TGCAGCGTTGTTTGGGAGGCCAAGGCAAACAATGAGCAGTTCTTC.

This sequence joins TRBV4-1 and TRBJ1-1, with D unclear. Germline V CDR1 and CDR2: MGHRA, YSYEKL. This CDR3 is 14 amino acids long. V shed 0 bases and J shed 0 bases, with 5 bases lying between them. In nucleotides, the CDR3 is TGCGCCAGCAGCCAAGAATGGATGAACACTGAAGCTTTCTTT. Translating gives CASSQEWMNTEAFF.

This chain links TRBV29-1 with TRBJ1-2, with 9 nucleotides matching TRBD1. This CDR3 has 18 residues. Germline V CDR1 and CDR2: SQVTM, ANQGSEA. The V gene end was trimmed by 2 bases and the J gene end by 6 bases; junction bases not matched to a gene: 19. CDR3 nucleotide sequence: TGCAGCGTTGAAATCGTTAGGGACAGGGAGGCCAGTGTCGATGGCTACACCTTC. As protein: CSVEIVRDREASVDGYTF.

The V gene is TRBV6-5, the J gene TRBJ2-5; 9 bases fit TRBD1. V gave up 4 bases and J gave up 2 bases; unmatched junction bases: 8. The CDR3 consists of 16 residues. From germline, CDR1 is MNHEY and CDR2 SVGAGI. The CDR3 nucleotides are TGTGCCAGCAGTTTCAGCCGGGACAGGGTGCAAGAGACCCAGTACTTC. Amino acids: CASSFSRDRVQETQYF.

The rearrangement uses TRBV9 and TRBJ2-7, with D unclear. This CDR3 spans 12 amino acids. Trimming removed 3 bases at V and 6 bases at J, with 10 bases between. In germline, CDR1 is SGDLS, CDR2 YYNGEE. The CDR3 nucleotides are TGTGCCAGCAGCGACGGCTCGCGCGAGCAGTACTTC. It yields the protein CASSDGSREQYF.

The J gene is TRBJ2-2, the V gene TRBV7-9; D gene uncertain. In germline, CDR1 is SEHNR, CDR2 FQNEAQ (reference sequence). The V and J ends lost 2 bases and 6 bases respectively, with 16 bases between them. There are 16 residues in the CDR3. In DNA, the CDR3 is TGTGCCAGCAGCTTAATCGGTTCAATCCCCGCCGGGGAGCTGTTTTTT. Translated: CASSLIGSIPAGELFF.

This clone is large within its sample. The chain couples TRBV19 to TRBJ2-1, with 9 bases that match TRBD2. The CDR3 has 15 amino acids. Germline CDR1 LNHDA, CDR2 SQIVND (reference sequence). The V and J ends lost 3 bases and 3 bases, in that order; junction bases with no gene match: 3. Written as DNA, the CDR3 is TGTGCCAGTAGTATGTCTAGCGGGGACTACAATGAGCAGTTCTTC. It yields the protein CASSMSSGDYNEQFF.

V gene TRBV27 combines with J gene TRBJ2-7; tentatively, D is TRBD2 (6 bases). V lost 2 bases, J lost 3 bases, and 11 bases lay in between. Germline V CDR1 and CDR2: MNHEY, SMNVEV (reference sequence). CDR3 length: 14 residues. The CDR3 reads CASSLGGTGYEQYF. The CDR3 region has the DNA TGTGCCAGCAGTTTAGGGGGGACTGGCTACGAGCAGTACTTC.

Only one count was recorded for this clone. The gene calls are TRBV7-2 and TRBJ1-5; a weak D match, TRBD1 (6 bases). Germline CDR1 is SGHTA and CDR2 is FQGNSA. V lost 0 bases and J lost 5, with 17 bases in between. The CDR3 contains 17 residues. The CDR3 DNA reads TGTGCCAGCAGCTTAGCGGGGGCAGGGCTCCATTATCAGCCCCAGCATTTT. This translates into CASSLAGAGLHYQPQHF.

This sequence joins TRBV10-3 and TRBJ2-7; D may be TRBD2 (6 bases). Germline values: CDR1 ENHRY, CDR2 SYGVKD. Trimming left V 7 bases short and J 3 bases short, with 16 bases between. CDR3 size: 14 residues. CDR3 DNA: TGTGCCATCACCCCCGGGAGAGACGGCTACGAGCAGTACTTC. Its translation is CAITPGRDGYEQYF.

This clone appeared a single time. The rearrangement uses TRBV29-1 and TRBJ2-6; D unclear. Trimming stripped 4 bases from V and 3 bases from J, with 1 base between. Germline V lookup: CDR1 SQVTM, CDR2 ANQGSEA. This CDR3 comprises 11 residues. Here the CDR3 reads CSVVGANVLTF. CDR3 sequence (DNA): TGCAGCGTTGTTGGGGCCAACGTCCTGACTTTC.

The chain couples TRBV11-2 to TRBJ2-7, with 8 bases that match TRBD1. J lost 3 bases, V lost 5 bases, and 9 bases had no gene match. Germline assignment: CDR1 SGHAT and CDR2 FQNNGV. The CDR3 has 15 amino acids. This CDR3 reads CASSPGTGEFYEQYF. The CDR3 DNA reads TGTGCCAGCAGCCCCGGGACAGGCGAATTCTACGAGCAGTACTTC.

This chain uses TRBV29-1 with TRBJ2-2; TRBD2 aligns across 7 bases. This CDR3 spans 13 amino acids. With 6 bases clipped from V and 2 bases from J, the junction kept 3 bases outside the gene matches. Germline loops: CDR1 SQVTM, CDR2 ANQGSEA. CDR3 bases: TGCAGCGTAGGCGGGGGTAACACCGGGGAGCTGTTTTTT. Its protein is CSVGGGNTGELFF.

The chain is built from TRBV7-9 and TRBJ1-1; D is undetermined. The germline gives CDR1 SEHNR, CDR2 FQNEAQ (reference sequence). The CDR3 is made up of 16 amino acids. The V end lost 1 base, the J end lost 3 bases, and 15 bases lay between the germline ends. CDR3: CASSLEGPPTHTEAFF. CDR3 nucleotide sequence: TGTGCCAGCAGCTTAGAAGGTCCCCCGACCCACACTGAAGCTTTCTTT.